The TCR beta chain under discussion was sequenced for a study of T cell clones after liver transplantation. Assay: immunoSEQ multiplex PCR; the TCRdb copy retains only in-frame clones and omits some. The sample includes 95,000 to 110,000 clones, approximately 85% seen only once; the top ten take roughly 0.9%. CDR1 and CDR2 from the germline V gene are SGDLS and YYNGEE. V was pared by 1 base and J by 0 bases, with 10 bases between. This CDR3 region has 16 residues. This TCR came from a human donor who received a liver transplant. Sequenced here: CD4+ T cells from blood, sampled before liver transplant. The chain carries TRBV9 and TRBJ2-2; D ambiguous. CDR3 protein: CASSVMAASNTGELFF. In nucleotides, the CDR3 is TGTGCCAGCAGCGTAATGGCAGCTTCGAACACCGGGGAGCTGTTTTTT.